A selection of T cell receptor beta chains follows, all from one sample in a study of T-cell reconstitution after alpha-beta-depleted transplantation in children. Via MiXCR, TCRdb re-called the PCR reads, giving one row per CDR3 protein. Among hundreds of thousands of distinct CDR3 sequences listed, 13% were seen once. The input for sequencing was PBMCs, taken from the stem cell graft. These receptors came from a human donor who donated a stem cell graft to a child with Fanconi anemia. Both conserved end residues are part of each CDR3. The order of the fields is CDR3 protein, V gene, J gene.

CASSYPTLGGSTEAFF	TRBV6-5	TRBJ1-1
CASSSLGATDTQYF	TRBV7-8	TRBJ2-3
CASSLWQASNEQFF	TRBV5-1	TRBJ2-1
CSARVGTDEAFF	TRBV20-1	TRBJ1-1
CASSVVEAWTGELFF	TRBV9	TRBJ2-2
CASSYRGYTEAFF	TRBV11-2	TRBJ1-1
CASSLAVGANEQFF	TRBV7-6	TRBJ2-1
CASSLLGTGAYNEQFF	TRBV27	TRBJ2-1
CASSSEGIVVTGELFF	TRBV13	TRBJ2-2
CASSLVTGDTGELFF	TRBV5-1	TRBJ2-2
CATSRVGVSGGTSDTQYF	TRBV15	TRBJ2-3
CASSLVSFRVQAFF	TRBV5-5	TRBJ1-1